Listed below are T cell receptor beta chains from one sample, sequenced in a study of blood T cell repertoires in COVID-19. The method was immunoSEQ multiplex PCR; TCRdb's version includes in-frame clones alone and lacks a portion of them. The repertoire holds 200,000 to 300,000 clones, 75% to 95% seen once, with 2% to 3% in the top ten. The sequencing input was peripheral blood. These receptors were obtained from a person between 18 and 30 years old with COVID-19, enrolled during active disease. The CDR3 runs from the conserved cysteine through the conserved F or W. Each record gives: clone size, J gene, V gene, D gene, CDR3 protein, CDR3 DNA. The D gene is left open where the match is weak. Expanded clones get a size class; other rows say once, few or many, or leave the size out.

>.|TRBJ1-2|TRBV7-2|TRBD1
CASSSDRGQDGYTF
TGTGCCAGCAGCTCAGACAGGGGGCAGGATGGCTACACCTTC
>.|TRBJ2-2|TRBV27|TRBD2
CASSWEGPNTGELFF
TGTGCCAGCAGTTGGGAGGGCCCTAACACCGGGGAGCTGTTTTTT
>.|TRBJ2-1|TRBV10-3|.
CAISESTLGGGEQFF
TGTGCCATCAGTGAGTCGACTCTAGGCGGCGGTGAGCAGTTCTTC
>once|TRBJ2-5|TRBV6-5|.
CASRKGWGETQYF
TGTGCCAGCAGAAAGGGGTGGGGAGAGACCCAGTACTTC
>.|TRBJ2-7|TRBV27|TRBD1
CASWGPGQGAYEQYF
TGTGCCAGCTGGGGACCGGGACAGGGGGCCTACGAGCAGTACTTC
>.|TRBJ2-1|TRBV13|TRBD2
CASSLGLAGLYNEQFF
TGTGCCAGCAGCTTGGGACTAGCGGGACTGTACAATGAGCAGTTCTTC
>.|TRBJ1-2|TRBV4-1|.
CASSLTGGTYGYTF
TGCGCCAGCAGCCTCACCGGGGGGACCTATGGCTACACCTTC
>.|TRBJ1-5|TRBV5-1|TRBD1
CASSLGTGGNQPQHF
TGCGCCAGCAGCTTGGGGACAGGGGGCAATCAGCCCCAGCATTTT
>.|TRBJ1-3|TRBV6-2/TRBV6-3|.
CASSYSFFAATTPHSGNTIYF
TGTGCCAGCAGTTACTCGTTTTTTGCAGCTACGACTCCTCACTCTGGAAACACCATATATTTT
>.|TRBJ2-1|TRBV10-1|.
CASSESILGRDYNEQFF
TGCGCCAGCAGTGAGTCTATCCTAGGGAGAGATTACAATGAGCAGTTCTTC
>.|TRBJ2-3|TRBV4-3|.
CASSQDRNGNADTQYF
TGCGCCAGCAGCCAAGATAGGAACGGGAACGCAGATACGCAGTATTTT
>.|TRBJ2-1|TRBV27|TRBD2
CASSINRAAGGNEQFF
TGTGCCAGCAGTATCAACAGGGCGGCGGGGGGAAATGAGCAGTTCTTC
>.|TRBJ2-1|TRBV6-1|.
CASSDAGPSYNEQFF
TGTGCCAGCAGTGATGCGGGACCCTCCTACAATGAGCAGTTCTTC
>.|TRBJ1-1|TRBV27|.
CAIDTNTEAFF
TGTGCCATAGACACGAACACTGAAGCTTTCTTT
>once|TRBJ1-1|TRBV5-1|TRBD1
CASRVSQDRGQGRTEAFF
TGCGCCAGCAGAGTAAGTCAGGACAGGGGGCAAGGTCGGACTGAAGCTTTCTTT
>.|TRBJ2-1|TRBV7-3|.
CASSWGAYNEQFF
TGTGCCAGCAGCTGGGGCGCCTACAATGAGCAGTTCTTC
>.|TRBJ2-7|TRBV4-2|TRBD2
CASSQGAGYEQYF
TGTGCCAGCAGCCAAGGAGCGGGGTACGAGCAGTACTTC
>once|TRBJ2-7|TRBV2|.
CASSDRFSYEQYF
TGTGCCAGCAGTGACAGATTCTCCTACGAGCAGTACTTC
>.|TRBJ1-5|TRBV19|.
CASRAPGAGNQPQHF
TGTGCCAGTAGGGCTCCAGGGGCGGGCAATCAGCCCCAGCATTTT
>.|TRBJ2-7|TRBV6-1|.
CASSEWNSYYEQYF
TGTGCCAGCAGTGAATGGAACAGCTACTACGAGCAGTACTTC